A selection of T cell receptor beta chains follows, all from one sample in a study of Graves' ophthalmopathy and Graves' hyperthyroidism. TCRdb analysed the multiplex PCR reads with MiXCR anew, one entry per CDR3 protein. The table includes over 150,000 distinct CDR3 sequences, around two fifths detected once. The sequenced material came from peripheral blood. These receptors came from a middle-aged woman with Graves' ophthalmopathy. The CDR3 runs from the conserved cysteine through the conserved F or W. A D gene is named only where the DNA matches it firmly. The size field is filled for only some rows; it gives once, few, many or a size class.

.	TRBV6-5	TRBJ2-7	TRBD2	TGTGCCAGCAGTTACTCTAGGACTAGCGAGCCCTACGAGCAGTACTTC	CASSYSRTSEPYEQYF
many	TRBV4-1	TRBJ1-1	.	TGCGCCAGCAGCCCACCCCGCCGCGAATCCACTGAAGCTTTCTTT	CASSPPRRESTEAFF
many	TRBV20-1	TRBJ1-1	.	TGCAGTGCGGATAGACAGAACACTGAAGCTTTCTTT	CSADRQNTEAFF
.	TRBV27	TRBJ1-1	.	TGTGCCAGCAGCAAATTCCTAAGGACTGAAGCTTTCTTT	CASSKFLRTEAFF
many	TRBV12-3/TRBV12-4	TRBJ1-5	.	TGTGCCAGCAGTCCTGGGGGTTATAGCAATCAGCCCCAGCATTTT	CASSPGGYSNQPQHF
once	TRBV12-5	TRBJ2-7	TRBD2	TGTGCTAGTGGTTTGGTACTTACGACTAGCGGGAGAGACTACGAGCAGTACTTC	CASGLVLTTSGRDYEQYF
many	TRBV20-1	TRBJ2-7	.	TGCAGTGCTAGGCCCTACGAGCAGTACTTC	CSARPYEQYF
many	TRBV5-1	TRBJ1-1	TRBD1	TGCGCCAGCAGCGTGAAACAGGGGACTGAAGCTTTCTTT	CASSVKQGTEAFF
many	TRBV11-2	TRBJ1-1	.	TGTGCCAGCAGCTTGGGGAATCGGGAGACACAGAACACTGAAGCTTTCTTT	CASSLGNRETQNTEAFF
many	TRBV28	TRBJ1-5	.	TGTGCCAGCAGGGCTAGCGAATTGTGGGTACTCAGCAATCAGCCCCAGCATTTT	CASRASELWVLSNQPQHF
many	TRBV4-2	TRBJ2-5	.	TGTGCCAGCAGCCAAGGGTTTCTTGAAAAAGAGACCCAGTACTTC	CASSQGFLEKETQYF
many	TRBV27	TRBJ2-7	TRBD2	TGTGCCAGCAGTTTCCCACGACCGGGACTAGCGGTGTCAAAGAGCTCCTACGAGCAGTACTTC	CASSFPRPGLAVSKSSYEQYF
many	TRBV6-5	TRBJ2-7	TRBD1	TGTGCCAGCAGTTACTCTGGACAGGGGGGCGGGTACGAGCAGTACTTC	CASSYSGQGGGYEQYF
many	TRBV5-1	TRBJ2-2	TRBD2	TGCGCCAGCAGCTTAGGGACTAGCGGGACCGGGGAGCTGTTTTTT	CASSLGTSGTGELFF
.	TRBV6-1	TRBJ2-7	TRBD1	TGTGCCAGCAGTGTTGACGGAAGACAGGGGGCTTTCTACGAGCAGTACTTC	CASSVDGRQGAFYEQYF
many	TRBV20-1	TRBJ2-5	TRBD2	TGCAGTGCTAGGGGAGGGGTCGGGACCCAGTACTTC	CSARGGVGTQYF
.	TRBV6-5	TRBJ2-7	.	TGTGCCAGCAGTTACGAACAGCGGATTGCCTACGAGCAGTACTTC	CASSYEQRIAYEQYF
.	TRBV6-2/TRBV6-3	TRBJ1-1	.	TGTGCCAGCAGCCTTCTTGTATCTACGGCTGAAGCTTTCTTT	CASSLLVSTAEAFF
.	TRBV6-1	TRBJ1-5	TRBD1	TGTGCCAGCAGTGAAGCCCCCGGGACAGCTAACAATCAGCCCCAGCATTTT	CASSEAPGTANNQPQHF
many	TRBV28	TRBJ1-2	.	TGTGCCAGCAGCCCGGGGGCCTCGCGGGGCTACACCTTC	CASSPGASRGYTF
.	TRBV24-1	TRBJ1-2	TRBD1	TGTGCCACCTCCGGGACAGGGAGGTCGAACTATGGCTACACCTTC	CATSGTGRSNYGYTF
.	TRBV11-2	TRBJ2-7	.	TGTGCCAGCAGCTTAGATTGGGGAAGGGGTTACGAGCAGTACTTC	CASSLDWGRGYEQYF
many	TRBV9	TRBJ1-5	.	TGTGCCAGCAGCGTAGAAGGGATTGGGAATCAGCCCCAGCATTTT	CASSVEGIGNQPQHF
many	TRBV30	TRBJ2-5	.	TGTGCCGGAGGGGGAGAAGAGACCCAGTACTTC	CAGGGEETQYF
few	TRBV6-1	TRBJ2-7	TRBD2	TGTGCCAGCAGAATGGGCAGCGGGAGCGCCTACGAGCAGTACTTC	CASRMGSGSAYEQYF
.	TRBV12-3/TRBV12-4	TRBJ1-2	.	TGTGCCAGCAGTCCCTCTCCCCCAGGGCCTTCGTATGGCTACACCTTC	CASSPSPPGPSYGYTF
.	TRBV5-1	TRBJ1-2	.	TGCGCCAGCAGCCGCGACGGGGTCCCTAACTATGGCTACACCTTC	CASSRDGVPNYGYTF